A selection of T cell receptor beta chains follows, all from one sample in a study of blood T cell repertoires in COVID-19. Repertoires were generated with immunoSEQ multiplex PCR, while TCRdb's copy carries only in-frame clones and drops some. The sample has some 110,000 clones, around 86% seen once. Source material: peripheral blood. These receptors originate from a man between 65 and 79 years old with acute or convalescent COVID-19. The CDR3 runs from the conserved cysteine through the conserved F or W. Each record gives: CDR3 protein, CDR3 DNA, D gene, J gene, V gene, clone size. The D gene is left open where the match is weak. Rows may omit the clone size; those that give it use once, few, many or a size class.

CAWLDRENGYTF,TGTGCCTGGTTGGACAGGGAAAATGGCTACACCTTC,TRBD1,TRBJ1-2,TRBV30,few
CASRAGGAGSEAFF,TGTGCCAGCAGAGCGGGGGGGGCAGGCTCTGAAGCTTTCTTT,NA,TRBJ1-1,TRBV6-5,NA
CASSQGPGNEQFF,TGCGCCAGCAGTCAAGGGCCGGGGAATGAGCAGTTCTTC,NA,TRBJ2-1,TRBV4-1,NA
CASSATYYEQYF,TGTGCCAGTAGTGCCACTTATTACGAGCAGTACTTC,NA,TRBJ2-7,TRBV19,NA
CASSLGAGTGKGGYTF,TGCGCCAGCAGCTTGGGAGCCGGGACAGGGAAAGGTGGCTACACCTTC,TRBD1,TRBJ1-2,TRBV5-1,few
CASSRVGLAGKQETQYF,TGTGCCAGCAGCCGGGTGGGGCTAGCGGGGAAACAAGAGACCCAGTACTTC,TRBD2,TRBJ2-5,TRBV11-2,NA
CASSRGDRPGAQHF,TGTGCCAGCAGTAGGGGGGACAGGCCGGGGGCCCAGCATTTT,TRBD1,TRBJ1-5,TRBV6-6,NA
CASSPDRVESAKNIQYF,TGTGCCAGCAGTCCTGACAGGGTTGAGTCGGCCAAAAACATTCAGTACTTC,TRBD1,TRBJ2-4,TRBV27,NA
CASSISGGNQPQHF,TGTGCCAGTAGTATCTCAGGGGGCAATCAGCCCCAGCATTTT,NA,TRBJ1-5,TRBV19,NA
CASSSYSRGLDQPQHF,TGTGCCAGCAGTTCATACAGCAGGGGTCTCGATCAGCCCCAGCATTTT,NA,TRBJ1-5,TRBV28,NA
CASSQGLAGNYNEQFF,TGTGCCAGCAGCCAAGGGCTAGCGGGTAACTACAATGAGCAGTTCTTC,TRBD2,TRBJ2-1,TRBV4-2,NA
CASSLESSGSIGQFF,TGCGCCAGCAGCTTGGAGTCTAGCGGGAGTATTGGGCAGTTCTTC,TRBD2,TRBJ2-1,TRBV5-1,NA
CASSQDEGQVPRQYF,TGTGCCAGCAGCCAAGATGAGGGACAGGTCCCTCGGCAGTACTTC,TRBD1,TRBJ2-7,TRBV3-1/TRBV3-2,NA
CASSYSAGGVTEAFF,TGTGCCAGCAGTTATAGTGCAGGGGGCGTCACTGAAGCTTTCTTT,TRBD1,TRBJ1-1,TRBV6-5,NA
CASSYSISFSYEQYF,TGTGCCAGCAGTTACTCGATTAGCTTCTCCTACGAGCAGTACTTC,NA,TRBJ2-7,TRBV6-5,NA
CSAKREYNEQFF,TGCAGCGCCAAGCGGGAGTACAATGAGCAGTTCTTC,TRBD2,TRBJ2-1,TRBV29-1,once
CASRERTEYNSPLHF,TGTGCCAGCAGGGAGCGGACAGAATATAATTCACCCCTCCACTTT,NA,TRBJ1-6,TRBV6-4,few
CASSLVPENTGELFF,TGCGCCAGCAGCTTGGTTCCAGAGAACACCGGGGAGCTGTTTTTT,NA,TRBJ2-2,TRBV5-1,NA
CASSFRGGNEQFF,TGTGCCAGCAGCTTTCGGGGGGGCAATGAGCAGTTCTTC,TRBD2,TRBJ2-1,TRBV7-7,NA
CASSPRGSYEQYF,TGTGCCAGCAGCCCTCGAGGCAGCTACGAGCAGTACTTC,NA,TRBJ2-7,TRBV28,few
CASSSTGLGTDTQYF,TGTGCCAGCAGTTCGACAGGGTTGGGAACAGATACGCAGTATTTT,TRBD1,TRBJ2-3,TRBV6-5,NA
CASSGRDTALEQFF,TGTGCCAGCAGCGGACGGGACACAGCACTTGAGCAGTTCTTC,NA,TRBJ2-1,TRBV9,NA
CASSPGPGQLGNYGYTF,TGTGCCAGTAGCCCAGGCCCCGGACAGCTCGGTAACTATGGCTACACCTTC,NA,TRBJ1-2,TRBV19,NA
CASSFDRGGAKNIQYF,TGTGCCAGCAGTTTTGACAGGGGTGGGGCCAAAAACATTCAGTACTTC,TRBD1,TRBJ2-4,TRBV2,NA
CASSPNGRIYNEQFF,TGTGCCAGCAGCCCGAACGGGAGGATTTACAATGAGCAGTTCTTC,TRBD2,TRBJ2-1,TRBV9,NA
CASSPRQGMNTEAFF,TGCGCCAGCAGCCCAAGGCAGGGCATGAACACTGAAGCTTTCTTT,NA,TRBJ1-1,TRBV5-1,once
CATDPGGSYNEQFF,TGTGCCACCGACCCGGGAGGCTCCTACAATGAGCAGTTCTTC,TRBD2,TRBJ2-1,TRBV10-3,NA
CASSVPGTGRNTEAFF,TGTGCCAGCAGCGTACCAGGGACAGGGCGGAACACTGAAGCTTTCTTT,TRBD1,TRBJ1-1,TRBV9,NA
CASVGLGVAGDTQYF,TGTGCCAGCGTGGGTTTGGGAGTAGCGGGGGATACGCAGTATTTT,TRBD2,TRBJ2-3,TRBV27,NA
CSAVTVTEAFF,TGCAGCGCCGTGACAGTCACTGAAGCTTTCTTT,NA,TRBJ1-1,TRBV29-1,NA
CASSPGQGALEAFF,TGTGCCAGCAGTCCCGGACAGGGGGCTCTTGAAGCTTTCTTT,TRBD1,TRBJ1-1,TRBV6-5,NA
CASSRGTSGGYTF,TGTGCCAGCAGCAGAGGGACATCGGGTGGCTACACCTTC,NA,TRBJ1-2,TRBV21-1,NA
CASTKSEKQNSPLHF,TGTGCCAGCACCAAATCGGAGAAGCAAAATTCACCCCTCCACTTT,NA,TRBJ1-6,TRBV7-9,NA
CAVGQPTDTQYF,TGTGCCGTGGGACAACCTACAGATACGCAGTATTTT,NA,TRBJ2-3,TRBV24-1,medium-sized
CASKPREGNYGYTF,TGTGCCAGCAAGCCCAGGGAGGGAAACTATGGCTACACCTTC,NA,TRBJ1-2,TRBV6-5,few
CASSSLPGGVAGELFF,TGTGCCAGCAGCTCCCTCCCAGGGGGCGTTGCCGGGGAGCTGTTTTTT,TRBD1,TRBJ2-2,TRBV7-3,NA
CASSLGTGVTRNTEAFF,TGCGCCAGCAGCTTGGGAACAGGGGTCACGAGGAACACTGAAGCTTTCTTT,TRBD1,TRBJ1-1,TRBV5-1,NA
CASSQDLLSTDTQYF,TGTGCCAGCAGCCAAGACCTGTTGAGCACAGATACGCAGTATTTT,NA,TRBJ2-3,TRBV4-2,NA
CASTLGGDTQYF,TGTGCCAGCACCTTGGGAGGGGATACGCAGTATTTT,TRBD2,TRBJ2-3,TRBV7-2,NA
CASSYGGINSPLHF,TGTGCCAGCAGCTATGGGGGGATCAATTCACCCCTCCACTTT,NA,TRBJ1-6,TRBV6-5,NA
CASSQTTSGEQYF,TGCGCCAGCAGCCAAACTACATCTGGCGAGCAGTACTTC,NA,TRBJ2-7,TRBV5-1,NA
CASSSVSYNEQFF,TGTGCCAGCAGTTCAGTCTCCTACAATGAGCAGTTCTTC,NA,TRBJ2-1,TRBV28,NA
CASLRVSGANVLTF,TGTGCCAGCCTCCGGGTGTCTGGGGCCAACGTCCTGACTTTC,NA,TRBJ2-6,TRBV19,once
CASSLDGSTDTQYF,TGTGCCAGCAGCTTGGACGGGAGCACAGATACGCAGTATTTT,NA,TRBJ2-3,TRBV5-5,NA
CAISAVLNTEAFF,TGTGCCATCAGTGCGGTCTTGAACACTGAAGCTTTCTTT,NA,TRBJ1-1,TRBV10-3,NA
CASSPRQGAGGNTIYF,TGTGCCAGCAGCCCACGACAGGGGGCTGGTGGAAACACCATATATTTT,TRBD1,TRBJ1-3,TRBV5-4,NA
CASSSPGGANYGYTF,TGTGCCAGCAGTTCCCCAGGGGGAGCTAACTATGGCTACACCTTC,TRBD1,TRBJ1-2,TRBV5-4,NA
CASSSAGQKNTEAFF,TGTGCCAGCAGTTCCGCCGGACAGAAGAACACTGAAGCTTTCTTT,NA,TRBJ1-1,TRBV6-1,NA
CASSRRSGSHSYEQYF,TGTGCCAGCAGTCGAAGAAGCGGGAGCCACTCCTACGAGCAGTACTTC,TRBD2,TRBJ2-7,TRBV7-2,NA
CASRVSFMNTEAFF,TGTGCCAGCAGGGTTAGTTTCATGAACACTGAAGCTTTCTTT,NA,TRBJ1-1,TRBV6-5,NA